The next 31 T cell receptor beta chains were all read from a single sample in a study of blood T cell repertoires in COVID-19. The assay was immunoSEQ multiplex PCR, and TCRdb's table has in-frame clones only and misses some. This sample has over 150,000 clones, with 80% to 85% found just once. Sequenced sample: PBMCs or T cells enriched from blood (not recorded which). All receptors come from a man aged 40-49 years who had recovered from COVID-19.

The genes are TRBV28 and TRBJ2-2; 8 bases map to TRBD2. Germline assignment: CDR1 MDHEN and CDR2 SYDVKM. The CDR3 loop spans 14 amino acids. The J segment lost 5 bases and the V segment lost 10 bases, leaving 9 bases of the junction unmatched. CDR3 DNA: TGTGCCACCTACTTAGCGGGGAGGACCGGGGAGCTGTTTTTT. Protein sequence: CATYLAGRTGELFF. Drawing the rest from reference TRBV28 and TRBJ2-2, the complete variable domain is DVKVTQSSRYLVKRTGEKVFLECVQDMDHENMFWYRQDPGLGLRLIYFSYDVKMKEKGDIPEGYSVSREKKERFSLILESASTNQTSMYLCATYLAGRTGELFFGEGSRLTVL.

The genes are TRBV3-1 (or the pseudogene TRBV3-2) and TRBJ1-5; D is ambiguous. V gave up 1 base and J gave up 0 bases, with 7 bases separating them. The CDR3 is made up of 15 amino acids. Germline CDR1 reads LGHDT; CDR2 reads YNNKEL (reference sequence). The CDR3 region is CASSQGRPSNQPQHF. CDR3 coding DNA: TGTGCCAGCAGCCAAGGTCGTCCTAGCAATCAGCCCCAGCATTTT.

The chain couples TRBV19 to TRBJ1-1; no definite D call. Germline loops: CDR1 LNHDA, CDR2 SQIVND (reference sequence). Trimming shortened V by 6 bases and J by 3 bases, and 11 bases separated the two germline ends. The CDR3 is made up of 13 amino acids. CDR3 amino acids: CASRKARDTEAFF. The CDR3 DNA follows: TGTGCCAGTAGAAAAGCTCGGGACACTGAAGCTTTCTTT.

Here the CDR3 reads CASSNLAWASGNTIYF. The CDR3 DNA is TGTGCCAGCAGCAACCTCGCCTGGGCGTCCGGAAACACCATATATTTT. J is TRBJ1-3 and V is TRBV7-9; D gene unclear. This CDR3 is built from 16 residues. Germline V lookup: CDR1 SEHNR, CDR2 FQNEAQ (reference sequence). The V gene lost 5 bases and the J gene lost 4 bases, with 18 bases spanning the gap.

This chain connects TRBV27 to TRBJ1-1; 8 bases align to TRBD1. CDR1 and CDR2 from the germline V gene are MNHEY and SMNVEV (reference sequence). V dropped 5 bases and J dropped 1; count of bases not matched to a gene: 6. The CDR3 has 15 amino acids. The CDR3 bases are TGTGCCAGCAGTCGAAGGACAGGGCAGAACACTGAAGCTTTCTTT. It specifies CASSRRTGQNTEAFF.

The V gene is TRBV28, the J gene TRBJ1-4, with 10 bases fitting TRBD1. The CDR3 has 17 residues. Germline loops: CDR1 MDHEN, CDR2 SYDVKM. Germline trimming cut 5 bases from V and 7 bases from J; bases unmatched to any gene: 13. DNA of the CDR3: TGTGCCAGCAGTGAACCCAGCCCGGGACAGGGGAGTGAAAAACTGTTTTTT. It yields the protein CASSEPSPGQGSEKLFF.

The chain employs TRBV29-1 and TRBJ1-1; 8 bases map to TRBD1. V shed 5 bases, J shed 3 bases, and the junction held 8 bases outside the gene matches. The length of the CDR3 is 14 residues. Germline V gene data show CDR1 as SQVTM and CDR2 as ANQGSEA. CDR3 nucleotides: TGCAGCGTTAGGGACAGGCTGGGTTACACTGAAGCTTTCTTT. Its translation is CSVRDRLGYTEAFF. Based on the CDR3 plus reference TRBV29-1 and TRBJ1-1, the full variable domain is SAVISQKPSRDICQRGTSLTIQCQVDSQVTMMFWYRQQPGQSLTLIATANQGSEATYESGFVIDKFPISRPNLTFSTLTVSNMSPEDSSIYLCSVRDRLGYTEAFFGQGTRLTVV.

This chain connects TRBV2 to TRBJ1-6, with a weak D call TRBD1 (6 bases). CDR1 and CDR2 (germline): SNHLY, FYNNEI. CDR3 length: 13 amino acids. V lost 6 bases, J lost 6 bases, and 9 bases lay in between. CDR3 in amino acids: CASRQGFNSPLHF. DNA for the CDR3: TGTGCCAGCAGACAGGGATTTAATTCACCCCTCCACTTT.

The CDR3 here is CASSLEQISNQPQHF. The DNA for the CDR3 is TGTGCCAGCAGCTTAGAACAGATTTCCAATCAGCCCCAGCATTTT. The chain is built from TRBV7-6 and TRBJ1-5; D remains ambiguous. CDR1 SGHVS and CDR2 FNYEAQ come from the germline V gene. This CDR3 spans 15 amino acids. The germline V and J ends were trimmed by 1 base and 3 bases, with 10 bases remaining between them.

The chain couples TRBV5-4 to TRBJ2-3, with TRBD2 matching 7 bases. CDR1 SGHNT and CDR2 YYREEE come from the germline V gene (reference sequence). CDR3 size: 15 residues. V shed 1 base and J 0 bases; nucleotides not matched to a gene: 2. The CDR3 region is CASSLTGGSTDTQYF. The CDR3 nucleotides read TGTGCCAGCAGCTTGACCGGGGGGAGCACAGATACGCAGTATTTT.

This chain uses TRBV27 with TRBJ2-3; TRBD1 matches 8 bases. The V gene's germline CDR1 is MNHEY and CDR2 SMNVEV (reference sequence). The CDR3 has 15 amino acids. The ends lost 3 bases at V and 3 bases at J; junction bases unmatched: 5. The CDR3 sequence is CASSFRQGSTDTQYF. The DNA for the CDR3 is TGTGCCAGCAGTTTCAGACAGGGGTCAACAGATACGCAGTATTTT.

The chain has TRBV11-2 and TRBJ1-1, with D hard to call. This CDR3 region has 10 residues. V was cut by 5 bases and J by 11 bases, with 9 bases left in between. Germline CDR1 and CDR2: SGHAT and FQNNGV. CDR3 nucleotides: TGTGCCAGCAGCCGTGCGGAGGCTTTCTTT. Translation: CASSRAEAFF.

The rearrangement joins TRBV25-1 to TRBJ1-2; no reliable D call. Trimming removed 4 bases from V and 2 bases from J, with 8 bases in between. The germline CDR1 and CDR2 sequences are MGHDK and SYGVNS. The CDR3 runs 13 residues. CDR3 sequence: CASSASGNYGYTF. The CDR3 nucleotides read TGTGCCAGCAGTGCCTCGGGGAACTATGGCTACACCTTC.

The gene calls are TRBV5-1 and TRBJ1-6; perhaps TRBD1 as D (5 bases). CDR1 is SGHRS and CDR2 is YFSETQ in the germline V gene. There are 15 residues in the CDR3. The V and J ends lost 2 bases and 9 bases respectively, with 15 bases between them. The CDR3 protein is CASSLGQNRGSPLHF. In DNA form, the CDR3 reads TGCGCCAGCAGCTTAGGACAAAATAGAGGTTCACCCCTCCACTTT.

The rearrangement joins TRBV4-3 to TRBJ2-3; 8 positions match TRBD2. The CDR3 covers 15 residues. Germline values: CDR1 LGHNA, CDR2 YSLEER. V shed 4 bases and J 2 bases; nucleotides not matched to a gene: 5. CDR3 protein: CASSRAAGVTDTQYF. The CDR3 nucleotides are TGCGCCAGCAGCCGAGCAGCGGGGGTCACAGATACGCAGTATTTT.

CDR3 amino acids: CASSQDLRWGVNNYGYTF. CDR3 bases: TGTGCCAGCAGCCAAGATCTCCGGTGGGGGGTAAATAACTATGGCTACACCTTC. The J gene is TRBJ1-2, the V gene TRBV3-1 (or the pseudogene TRBV3-2); weak D call: TRBD1 (5 bases). The CDR3 has 18 residues. The germline V and J ends were trimmed by 0 bases and 1 base, with 18 bases remaining between them. CDR1 is LGHDT and CDR2 is YNNKEL in the germline V gene (reference sequence).

CDR3 DNA sequence: TGCGCCAGCAGCTTTACCCCAGCGGGGGTAAGCACAGATACGCAGTATTTT. Protein sequence: CASSFTPAGVSTDTQYF. The chain combines TRBV5-1 with TRBJ2-3; 8 bases map to TRBD2. V dropped 2 bases and J dropped 0; count of bases not matched to a gene: 8. Germline-derived CDR1 and CDR2 are SGHRS and YFSETQ. The CDR3 is 17 residues long.

The V and J genes are TRBV27 and TRBJ1-2; the D gene is possibly TRBD1 (6 bases). V was clipped by 5 bases and J by 2 bases, with 12 bases between them. This CDR3 contains 14 residues. Per the germline V gene, CDR1 is MNHEY and CDR2 is SMNVEV (reference sequence). CDR3 nucleotides: TGTGCCAGCAGTCGAAATACAGGGAACTATGGCTACACCTTC. Translation gives CASSRNTGNYGYTF.

V gene TRBV7-9 combines with J gene TRBJ2-5; TRBD2 aligns across 9 bases. Germline lookup yields CDR1 SEHNR and CDR2 FQNEAQ (reference sequence). V gave up 3 bases and J gave up 4 bases; unmatched junction bases: 6. CDR3 size: 15 residues. CDR3 nucleotide sequence: TGTGCCAGCAGCTTGACTAGCGGTATACGAGAGACCCAGTACTTC. As protein: CASSLTSGIRETQYF.

This clone was detected ten times or more. The genes are TRBV28 and TRBJ1-3; D remains unclear. This CDR3 comprises 14 residues. In germline, CDR1 is MDHEN, CDR2 SYDVKM. V gave up 5 bases and J gave up 3 bases, with 11 bases separating them. CDR3 DNA sequence: TGTGCCAGCAGTCCACTCTCTCTTGGAAACACCATATATTTT. It is translated as CASSPLSLGNTIYF.

The V call is TRBV5-1, the J call TRBJ2-7; possible D gene TRBD1, 6 bases. CDR3 length: 13 amino acids. Trimming stripped 4 bases from V and 5 bases from J, with 13 bases between. Germline V gene data show CDR1 as SGHRS and CDR2 as YFSETQ. The CDR3, as DNA: TGCGCCAGCAGCACCCTACAGGGACACGAGCAGTACTTC. It is translated as CASSTLQGHEQYF.

This chain joins TRBV7-9 and TRBJ2-7; D ambiguous. The CDR3 consists of 13 residues. With 7 bases removed from V and 3 bases from J, the gap between germline ends came to 13 bases. Looked up from germline, CDR1 is SEHNR and CDR2 is FQNEAQ (reference sequence). The CDR3 DNA reads TGTGCCAGCACCCTTCGGAGCGACTACGAGCAGTACTTC. Protein product: CASTLRSDYEQYF.

This chain links TRBV27 with TRBJ1-1; no firm D call. Germline CDR1 reads MNHEY; CDR2 reads SMNVEV (reference sequence). The V and J ends lost 4 bases and 1 base respectively, with 7 bases between them. This CDR3 has 13 amino acids. The CDR3 region is CASSSPGNTEAFF. The CDR3 DNA reads TGTGCCAGCAGTTCACCCGGGAACACTGAAGCTTTCTTT.

The J gene is TRBJ2-5, the V gene TRBV27; 9 positions match TRBD2. Germline V gene lookup returns CDR1 MNHEY and CDR2 SMNVEV (reference sequence). There are 15 residues in the CDR3. After removal of 2 bases from V and 5 bases from J, the junction contained 6 bases not matched to a gene. This CDR3 is CASSLTGLAWETQYF. CDR3 DNA: TGTGCCAGCAGTTTAACGGGACTAGCCTGGGAGACCCAGTACTTC.

This chain's CDR3 is CASSFGQGEYGYTF. The CDR3 bases are TGTGCCAGCAGCTTTGGACAGGGGGAATATGGCTACACCTTC. The chain recombines TRBV7-9 with TRBJ1-2; TRBD1 aligns across 10 bases. This CDR3 contains 14 residues. Germline trimming cut 3 bases from V and 5 bases from J; bases unmatched to any gene: 3. From germline, CDR1 is SEHNR and CDR2 FQNEAQ (reference sequence).

The chain recombines TRBV29-1 with TRBJ1-1; D gene uncertain. Germline CDR1 reads SQVTM; CDR2 reads ANQGSEA. V gave up 5 bases and J gave up 5 bases, with 27 bases separating them. The CDR3 has 17 amino acids. CDR3 sequence reads: CSVPFDTTSIFRTEAFF. The DNA for the CDR3 is TGCAGCGTTCCTTTTGACACAACTTCCATATTCAGGACTGAAGCTTTCTTT. The full variable domain, completed using reference TRBV29-1 and TRBJ1-1, is SAVISQKPSRDICQRGTSLTIQCQVDSQVTMMFWYRQQPGQSLTLIATANQGSEATYESGFVIDKFPISRPNLTFSTLTVSNMSPEDSSIYLCSVPFDTTSIFRTEAFFGQGTRLTVV.

This chain connects TRBV28 to TRBJ1-2; TRBD1 might be the D (6 bases). The germline V and J ends were trimmed by 6 bases and 5 bases, with 25 bases remaining between them. The CDR3 runs to 17 residues. In germline, CDR1 is MDHEN, CDR2 SYDVKM. CDR3 sequence (DNA): TGTGCCAGCAGCACTAATCACTTACAGGGAATTGGTTATGGCTACACCTTC. Translating gives CASSTNHLQGIGYGYTF.

The J gene is TRBJ2-2, the V gene TRBV5-4; D might be TRBD1 (5 bases). Trimming took off 3 bases at V and 1 base at J, with 13 bases between the two ends. The germline CDR1 and CDR2 sequences are SGHNT and YYREEE (reference sequence). The CDR3 length is 16 residues. CDR3 sequence: CASSSQGGQNTGELFF. In nucleotides, the CDR3 is TGTGCCAGCAGCTCCCAAGGCGGACAGAACACCGGGGAGCTGTTTTTT.

This sequence joins TRBV5-4 and TRBJ2-2; 9 bases align to TRBD1. With 2 bases clipped from V and 7 bases from J, the junction kept 6 bases outside the gene matches. This CDR3 comprises 15 residues. Germline CDR1 and CDR2: SGHNT and YYREEE (reference sequence). Here the CDR3 DNA reads TGTGCCAGCAGCTTCGGACAGGGGAGAGGCGGGGAGCTGTTTTTT. Its protein product is CASSFGQGRGGELFF.

The chain links TRBV27 to TRBJ1-1; D ambiguous. The CDR3 has 13 residues. Germline assignment: CDR1 MNHEY and CDR2 SMNVEV (reference sequence). V was shortened by 5 bases and J by 0 bases, with 7 bases between the two germline ends. CDR3 sequence: CASSATVNTEAFF. CDR3 coding DNA: TGTGCCAGCAGTGCCACAGTGAACACTGAAGCTTTCTTT.

DNA of the CDR3: TGTGCCAGTAGTATAAGGTCGGGTCAGATGAATTCACCCCTCCACTTT. It encodes CASSIRSGQMNSPLHF. This chain links TRBV19 with TRBJ1-6; D gene unclear. There are 16 residues in the CDR3. The ends were cut back, 2 bases at V and 7 bases at J, with 15 bases in the middle. Per germline, CDR1 LNHDA and CDR2 SQIVND (reference sequence).